Below are 16 T cell receptor beta chains sequenced from a single sample in a study of T cells in Graves' hyperthyroidism and ophthalmopathy. RNA transcripts provided the source from which TCR beta CDR3 regions were amplified. A set of HTBI primers served as the primers for a first-round RT-PCR of the TCR CDR3. TCRdb used MiXCR to reprocess the multiplex PCR reads, holding one entry per CDR3 protein. The table includes more than 300,000 distinct CDR3 sequences, roughly 20% detected once. The specimen was blood. These receptors were collected from a man aged 18 to 35 with Graves' ophthalmopathy.

The chain carries TRBV7-9 and TRBJ2-2; 7 bases line up with TRBD1. V gave up 5 bases and J gave up 5 bases; unmatched junction bases: 2. CDR1 is SEHNR and CDR2 is FQNEAQ in the germline V gene (reference sequence). The CDR3 totals 13 residues. CDR3 coding DNA: TGTGCCAGCAGCCAGACAGGGACCGGGGAGCTGTTTTTT. Translated: CASSQTGTGELFF.

There are many counts of this clonotype. The gene calls are TRBV2 and TRBJ2-7; 7 nucleotides align to TRBD1. Germline V gene data show CDR1 as SNHLY and CDR2 as FYNNEI. The trim removed 7 bases at V and 7 bases at J, leaving 13 bases unmatched. The CDR3 has 14 residues. The CDR3: CASIYYSAGGEQYF. As DNA, the CDR3 is TGTGCCAGCATCTATTACTCGGCAGGGGGTGAGCAGTACTTC. The whole variable domain, remainder taken from reference TRBV2 and TRBJ2-7, is EPEVTQTPSHQVTQMGQEVILRCVPISNHLYFYWYRQILGQKVEFLVSFYNNEISEKSEIFDDQFSVERPDGSNFTLKIRSTKLEDSAMYFCASIYYSAGGEQYFGPGTRLTVT.

This clonotype was found a few times. The chain recombines TRBV29-1 with TRBJ2-2; TRBD1 is a possible D gene (5 bases). The CDR3 sequence is 13 residues long. Germline CDR1 is SQVTM and CDR2 is ANQGSEA. Trimming removed 5 bases at V and 5 bases at J, with 12 bases between. CDR3 nucleotides: TGCAGCGTTTCCAGGGTCGGGACCGGGGAGCTGTTTTTT. Translated: CSVSRVGTGELFF.

This chain links TRBV2 with TRBJ2-7; perhaps TRBD2 as D (5 bases). Germline assignment: CDR1 SNHLY and CDR2 FYNNEI. V lost 6 bases and J 4 bases, leaving 7 bases between the germline ends. This CDR3 has 11 residues. The CDR3 sequence is CASRDLYEQYF. As DNA, the CDR3 is TGTGCCAGCAGGGACTTATACGAGCAGTACTTC.

This clonotype was seen ten or more times. The chain uses TRBV12-3 or TRBV12-4 and TRBJ1-5, with D perhaps matching TRBD1 (6 bases). Trimming removed 8 bases at V and 0 bases at J, with 14 bases between. The CDR3 is 15 amino acids. DNA of the CDR3: TGTGCCAGCCGACAGGCCGATTATAGCAATCAGCCCCAGCATTTT. It yields the protein CASRQADYSNQPQHF.

V and J are TRBV11-2 and TRBJ2-5; 11 bases fit TRBD1. In germline, CDR1 is SGHAT, CDR2 FQNNGV. CDR3 length: 17 amino acids. The J segment lost 5 bases and the V segment lost 0 bases, leaving 8 bases of the junction unmatched. CDR3 DNA sequence: TGTGCCAGCAGCTTAGAAGGCAGGACAGGGGGCGCGGAGACCCAGTACTTC. Its protein is CASSLEGRTGGAETQYF.

This clonotype was counted many times. For the CDR3, the DNA is TGTGCCATCAGTGAGTACAGGGGGCAGACAGATACGCAGTATTTT. This translates into CAISEYRGQTDTQYF. The V and J genes are TRBV10-3 and TRBJ2-3, with 9 bases that match TRBD1. The CDR3 consists of 15 residues. Germline V gene lookup returns CDR1 ENHRY and CDR2 SYGVKD. V gave up 1 base and J gave up 3 bases; unmatched junction bases: 2.

This chain uses TRBV3-1 with TRBJ2-1; 8 bases match TRBD1. This CDR3 region has 15 residues. Per the germline V gene, CDR1 is LGHDT and CDR2 is YNNKEL (reference sequence). After removal of 4 bases from V and 6 bases from J, the junction contained 8 bases not matched to a gene. DNA of the CDR3: TGTGCCAGCAGCCTGACAGGGGTGCAACTCAATGAGCAGTTCTTC. This encodes CASSLTGVQLNEQFF.

The CDR3 nucleotides are TGTGCCAGCAGCTTACTCTCTGAAGCTTTCTTT. Translated, it gives CASSLLSEAFF. The chain links TRBV13 to TRBJ1-1; no clear D. CDR3 length: 11 residues. Germline V CDR1 and CDR2: PRHDT, FYEKMQ (reference sequence). The ends were cut back, 2 bases at V and 6 bases at J, with 4 bases in the middle.

This clonotype has a count of ten or more. The rearrangement links TRBV6-1 to TRBJ1-2; 7 nucleotides agree with TRBD1. The length of the CDR3 is 17 residues. V was pared by 3 bases and J by 4 bases, with 14 bases of the junction left unmatched. Per germline, CDR1 MNHNS and CDR2 SASEGT. The CDR3 coding sequence is TGTGCCAGCAGTGACGACCCGACAGGGAGTCTTGGCTATGGCTACACCTTC. This translates into CASSDDPTGSLGYGYTF.

Remarks on this clonotype: A read error is possible here, since a much larger clone lies one base away. The rearrangement links TRBV27 to TRBJ1-5, with TRBD1 matching over 7 bases. The CDR3 is 15 residues long. In germline, CDR1 is MNHEY, CDR2 SMNVEV (reference sequence). CDR3 bases: TGTGCCAGCAGTTCCGGGACAGTTAGCAGTCAGCCCCAGCATTTT. Its translation: CASSSGTVSSQPQHF.

V usage is TRBV19 and J usage is TRBJ2-3; TRBD2 is a possible D gene (5 bases). V dropped 5 bases and J dropped 1 base, with 13 bases sitting between them. The length of the CDR3 is 15 residues. The germline gives CDR1 LNHDA, CDR2 SQIVND (reference sequence). The CDR3 DNA sequence: TGTGCCAGTAGTGGCCTCAAGAGGGGCACAGATACGCAGTATTTT. Translated, it gives CASSGLKRGTDTQYF.

J is TRBJ1-1 and V is TRBV5-1, with D hard to call. Germline CDR1 is SGHRS and CDR2 is YFSETQ. V was trimmed by 5 bases and J by 0 bases, leaving 11 bases between them. The CDR3 runs to 14 residues. The CDR3 is CASRMRAMNTEAFF. In DNA, the CDR3 is TGCGCCAGCAGAATGCGGGCGATGAACACTGAAGCTTTCTTT.

This clonotype has only a few counts. This chain joins TRBV20-1 and TRBJ1-1; no reliable D call. This CDR3 has 14 residues. V dropped 6 bases and J dropped 2 bases, with 16 bases sitting between them. Germline V gene lookup returns CDR1 DFQATT and CDR2 SNEGSKA (reference sequence). Here the CDR3 reads CSAFGREDNTEAFF. For the CDR3, the DNA is TGCAGTGCGTTCGGACGGGAAGATAACACTGAAGCTTTCTTT.

This clonotype was detected only a few times. The CDR3 reads CSARADRRIRNNSPLHF. The DNA for the CDR3 is TGCAGTGCTAGAGCGGACAGGCGAATAAGGAATAATTCACCCCTCCACTTT. The chain uses TRBV20-1 and TRBJ1-6; 7 bases line up with TRBD1. V shed 1 base and J 5 bases; nucleotides not matched to a gene: 11. The CDR3 sequence is 17 residues long. Germline CDR1 is DFQATT and CDR2 is SNEGSKA (reference sequence).

This clonotype was seen at least ten times. The chain is built from TRBV12-3 or TRBV12-4 and TRBJ1-5; the D gene is possibly TRBD1 (5 bases). CDR3 size: 14 residues. V lost 5 bases to trimming and J lost 4 bases, with 12 bases between them. The CDR3 loop is CASSQQGANQPQHF. The CDR3 DNA follows: TGTGCCAGCAGTCAACAAGGGGCTAATCAGCCCCAGCATTTT.